This T cell receptor (beta chain) was recovered during a study of identical twins. V was cut by 5 bases and J by 2 bases, with 16 bases left in between. Germline assignment: CDR1 MNHEY and CDR2 SMNVEV (reference sequence). This CDR3 has 15 amino acids. It was template switching that added a universal primer site, and there were unique molecular identifiers on the cDNA. One entry per CDR3 protein results from TCRdb running MiXCR on the 5' RACE reads. Altogether around 340,000 distinct CDR3 sequences are present, approximately 9.1% being singletons, with the ten largest covering 8.5% to 10%. A note on this clonotype: Its antigen is not known.

Whole-study findings and limits: Its conclusions, products of cross-sectional statistical analysis, did not come from following the same donors. A lower insertion count was a feature of abundant cord blood beta clonotypes, with no such feature in memory repertoires.

The clonotype was recovered from a woman in her 50s in good health. Sequencing was done on a sample of naive T cells sorted from blood. This chain joins TRBV27 and TRBJ2-7; the D call may be TRBD1 or TRBD2 (5 bases each). CDR3 nucleotides: TGTGCCAGCAGTGCCTCCACAGGAGGAACCTACGAGCAGTACTTC. It is translated as CASSASTGGTYEQYF.